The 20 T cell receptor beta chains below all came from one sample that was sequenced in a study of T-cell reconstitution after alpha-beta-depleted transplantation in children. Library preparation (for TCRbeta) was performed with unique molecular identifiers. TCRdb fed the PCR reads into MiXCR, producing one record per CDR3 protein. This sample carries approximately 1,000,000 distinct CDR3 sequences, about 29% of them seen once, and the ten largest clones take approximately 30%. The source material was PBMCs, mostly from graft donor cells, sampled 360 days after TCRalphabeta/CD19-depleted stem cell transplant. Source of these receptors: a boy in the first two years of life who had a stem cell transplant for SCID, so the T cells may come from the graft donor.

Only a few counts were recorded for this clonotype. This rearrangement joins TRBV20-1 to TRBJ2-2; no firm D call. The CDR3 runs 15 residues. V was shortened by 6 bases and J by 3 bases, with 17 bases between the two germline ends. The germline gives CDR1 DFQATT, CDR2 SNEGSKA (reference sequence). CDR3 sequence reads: CSAPTTHGYTGELFF. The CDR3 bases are TGCAGTGCCCCTACGACACACGGATACACCGGGGAGCTGTTTTTT.

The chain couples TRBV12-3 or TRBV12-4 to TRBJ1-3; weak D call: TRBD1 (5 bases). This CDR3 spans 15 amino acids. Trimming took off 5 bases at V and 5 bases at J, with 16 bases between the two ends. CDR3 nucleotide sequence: TGTGCCAGCAGTAGGACCGGGACGGGACGAAACACCATATATTTT. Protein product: CASSRTGTGRNTIYF.

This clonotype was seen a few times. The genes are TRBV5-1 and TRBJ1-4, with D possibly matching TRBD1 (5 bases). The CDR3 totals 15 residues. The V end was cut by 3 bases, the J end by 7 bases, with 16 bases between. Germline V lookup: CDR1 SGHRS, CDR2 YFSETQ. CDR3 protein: CASSWTSGGSEKLFF. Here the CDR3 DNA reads TGCGCCAGCAGCTGGACATCCGGAGGCAGTGAAAAACTGTTTTTT.

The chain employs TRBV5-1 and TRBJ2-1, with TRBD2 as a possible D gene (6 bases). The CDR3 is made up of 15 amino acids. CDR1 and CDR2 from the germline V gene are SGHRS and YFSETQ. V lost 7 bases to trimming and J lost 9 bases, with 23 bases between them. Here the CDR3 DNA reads TGCGCCAGCGGAGGAGGGCGGGGTTCAAGCGGTGAGCAGTTCTTC. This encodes CASGGGRGSSGEQFF.

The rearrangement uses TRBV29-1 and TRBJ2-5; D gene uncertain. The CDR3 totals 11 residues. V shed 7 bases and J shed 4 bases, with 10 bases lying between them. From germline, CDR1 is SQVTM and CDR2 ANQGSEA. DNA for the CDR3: TGCAGCGCCGCGGTGGGAGAGACCCAGTACTTC. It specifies CSAAVGETQYF.

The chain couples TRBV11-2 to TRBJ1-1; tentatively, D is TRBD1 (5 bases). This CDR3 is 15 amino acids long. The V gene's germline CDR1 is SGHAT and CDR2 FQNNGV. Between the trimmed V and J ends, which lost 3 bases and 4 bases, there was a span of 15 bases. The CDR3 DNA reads TGTGCCAGCAGCTTCTTGGCTCCGGGGGTCACTGAAGCTTTCTTT. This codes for CASSFLAPGVTEAFF.

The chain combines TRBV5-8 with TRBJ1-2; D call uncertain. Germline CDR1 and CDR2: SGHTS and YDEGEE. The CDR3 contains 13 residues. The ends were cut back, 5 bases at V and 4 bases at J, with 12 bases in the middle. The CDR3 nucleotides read TGTGCCAGCAGTGGGTGGTCGGGCTATGGCTACACCTTC. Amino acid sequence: CASSGWSGYGYTF.

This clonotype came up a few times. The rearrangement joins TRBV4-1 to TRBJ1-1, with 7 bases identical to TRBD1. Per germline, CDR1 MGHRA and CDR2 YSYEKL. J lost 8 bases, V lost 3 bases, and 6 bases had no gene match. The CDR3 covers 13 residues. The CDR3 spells CASSHKQGIEAFF. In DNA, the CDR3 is TGCGCCAGCAGCCACAAACAGGGGATAGAAGCTTTCTTT.

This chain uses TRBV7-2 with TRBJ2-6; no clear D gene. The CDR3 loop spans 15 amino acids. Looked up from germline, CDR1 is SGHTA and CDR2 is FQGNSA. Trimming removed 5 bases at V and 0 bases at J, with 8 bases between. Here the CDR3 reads CASSPSHSGANVLTF. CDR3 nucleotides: TGTGCCAGCAGCCCAAGTCACTCTGGGGCCAACGTCCTGACTTTC.

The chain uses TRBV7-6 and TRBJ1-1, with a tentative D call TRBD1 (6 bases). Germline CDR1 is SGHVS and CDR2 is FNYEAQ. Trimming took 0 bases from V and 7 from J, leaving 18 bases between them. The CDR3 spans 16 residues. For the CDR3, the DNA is TGTGCCAGCAGCTTAGCGCTACGGCAGGGGACCAATGAAGCTTTCTTT. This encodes CASSLALRQGTNEAFF.

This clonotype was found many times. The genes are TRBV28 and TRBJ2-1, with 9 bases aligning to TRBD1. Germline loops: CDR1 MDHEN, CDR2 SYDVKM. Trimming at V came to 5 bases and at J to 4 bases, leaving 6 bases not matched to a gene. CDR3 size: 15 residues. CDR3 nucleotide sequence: TGTGCCAGCAGTCCGGGACAGGGCATATACAATGAGCAGTTCTTC. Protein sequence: CASSPGQGIYNEQFF.

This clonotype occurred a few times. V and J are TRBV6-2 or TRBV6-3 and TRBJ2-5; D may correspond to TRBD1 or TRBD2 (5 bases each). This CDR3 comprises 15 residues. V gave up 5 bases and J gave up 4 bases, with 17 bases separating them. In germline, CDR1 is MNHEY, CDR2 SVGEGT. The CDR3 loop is CASSQSPGPRETQYF. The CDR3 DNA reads TGTGCCAGCAGTCAATCCCCGGGACCCCGAGAGACCCAGTACTTC.

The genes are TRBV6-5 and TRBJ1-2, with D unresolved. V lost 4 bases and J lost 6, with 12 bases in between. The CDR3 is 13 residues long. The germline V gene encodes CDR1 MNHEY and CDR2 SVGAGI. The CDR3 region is CASSLRFLNGYTF. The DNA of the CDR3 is TGTGCCAGCAGTTTACGGTTCTTGAATGGCTACACCTTC.

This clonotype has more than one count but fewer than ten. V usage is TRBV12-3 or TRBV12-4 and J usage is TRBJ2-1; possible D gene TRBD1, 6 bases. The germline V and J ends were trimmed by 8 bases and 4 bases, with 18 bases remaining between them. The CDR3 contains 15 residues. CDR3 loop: CASGGQQGGYNEQFF. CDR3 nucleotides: TGTGCCAGCGGGGGTCAACAGGGCGGGTACAATGAGCAGTTCTTC.

For the CDR3, the DNA is TGTGCCAGCACCCTATCCTTGGACAGCGGAGCTTTCTTT. It yields the protein CASTLSLDSGAFF. V is TRBV28 and J is TRBJ1-1, with D perhaps TRBD1 (6 bases). The CDR3 length is 13 residues. From germline, CDR1 is MDHEN and CDR2 SYDVKM. Trimming took off 7 bases at V and 10 bases at J, with 19 bases between the two ends.

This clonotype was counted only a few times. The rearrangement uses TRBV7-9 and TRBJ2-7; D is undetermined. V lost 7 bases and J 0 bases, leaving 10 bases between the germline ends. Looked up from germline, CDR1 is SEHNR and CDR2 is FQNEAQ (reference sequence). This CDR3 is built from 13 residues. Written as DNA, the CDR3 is TGTGCCAGCACCCTGATGGGCTCCTACGAGCAGTACTTC. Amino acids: CASTLMGSYEQYF.

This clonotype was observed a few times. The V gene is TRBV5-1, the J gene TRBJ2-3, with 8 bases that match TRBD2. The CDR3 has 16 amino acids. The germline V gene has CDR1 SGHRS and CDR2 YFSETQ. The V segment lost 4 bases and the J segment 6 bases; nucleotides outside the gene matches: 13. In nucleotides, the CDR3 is TGCGCCAGCAGCCGTCTAGGCGGGAGGTCACAGGATACGCAGTATTTT. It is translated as CASSRLGGRSQDTQYF.

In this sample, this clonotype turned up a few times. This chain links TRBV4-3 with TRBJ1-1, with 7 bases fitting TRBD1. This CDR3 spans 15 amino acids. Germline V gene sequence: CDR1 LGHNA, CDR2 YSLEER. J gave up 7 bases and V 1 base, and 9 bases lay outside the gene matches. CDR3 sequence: CASSQVRGDSIEAFF. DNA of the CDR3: TGCGCCAGCAGCCAAGTGAGGGGGGACAGCATTGAAGCTTTCTTT.

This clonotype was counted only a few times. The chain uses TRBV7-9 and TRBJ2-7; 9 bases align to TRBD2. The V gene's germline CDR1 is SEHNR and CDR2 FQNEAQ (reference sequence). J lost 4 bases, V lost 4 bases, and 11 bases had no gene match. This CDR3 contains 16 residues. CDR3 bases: TGTGCCAGCAGCTATTCAGCCGGGACTAGCCCTTACGAGCAGTACTTC. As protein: CASSYSAGTSPYEQYF.

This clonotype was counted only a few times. The CDR3 region is CASSLTGTGYGQFF. The CDR3 bases are TGCGCCAGCAGCTTAACTGGGACAGGGTACGGGCAGTTCTTC. The chain carries TRBV5-1 and TRBJ2-1, with 9 bases lining up with TRBD1. This CDR3 region has 14 residues. Germline CDR1 and CDR2: SGHRS and YFSETQ. V gave up 2 bases and J gave up 12 bases; unmatched junction bases: 9.